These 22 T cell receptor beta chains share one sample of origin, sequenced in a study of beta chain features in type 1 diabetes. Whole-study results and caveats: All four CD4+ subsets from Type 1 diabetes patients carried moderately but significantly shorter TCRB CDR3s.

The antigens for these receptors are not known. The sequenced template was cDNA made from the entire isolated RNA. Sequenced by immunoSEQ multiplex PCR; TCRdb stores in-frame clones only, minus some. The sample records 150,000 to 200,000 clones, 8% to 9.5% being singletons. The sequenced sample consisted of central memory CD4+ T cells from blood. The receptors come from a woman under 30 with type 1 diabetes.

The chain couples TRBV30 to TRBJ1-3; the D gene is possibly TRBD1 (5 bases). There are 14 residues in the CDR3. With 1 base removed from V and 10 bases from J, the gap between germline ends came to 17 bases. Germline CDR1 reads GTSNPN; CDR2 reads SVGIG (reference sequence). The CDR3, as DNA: TGTGCCTGGAGTGCCCTGGCTGGGGGAGGAACCATATATTTT. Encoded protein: CAWSALAGGGTIYF.

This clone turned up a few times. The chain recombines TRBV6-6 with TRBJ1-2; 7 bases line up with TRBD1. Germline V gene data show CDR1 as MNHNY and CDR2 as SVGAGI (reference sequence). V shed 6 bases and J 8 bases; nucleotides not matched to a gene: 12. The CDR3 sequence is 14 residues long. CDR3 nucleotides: TGTGCCAGCAGGCCAACAGGGGCGGACGCCGGCTACACCTTC. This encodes CASRPTGADAGYTF.

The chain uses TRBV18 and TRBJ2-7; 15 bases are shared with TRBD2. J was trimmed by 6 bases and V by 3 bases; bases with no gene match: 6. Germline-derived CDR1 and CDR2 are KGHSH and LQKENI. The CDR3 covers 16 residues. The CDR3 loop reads CASSPPAGLAGGEQYF. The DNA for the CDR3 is TGTGCCAGCTCACCCCCCGCGGGACTAGCGGGAGGCGAGCAGTACTTC.

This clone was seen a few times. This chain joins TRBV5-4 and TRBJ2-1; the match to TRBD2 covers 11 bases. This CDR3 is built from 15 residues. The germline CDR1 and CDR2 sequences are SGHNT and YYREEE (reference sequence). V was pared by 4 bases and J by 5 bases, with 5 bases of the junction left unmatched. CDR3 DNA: TGTGCCAGCAGCCCCGGGACTAGCGGTAACAATGAGCAGTTCTTC. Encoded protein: CASSPGTSGNNEQFF.

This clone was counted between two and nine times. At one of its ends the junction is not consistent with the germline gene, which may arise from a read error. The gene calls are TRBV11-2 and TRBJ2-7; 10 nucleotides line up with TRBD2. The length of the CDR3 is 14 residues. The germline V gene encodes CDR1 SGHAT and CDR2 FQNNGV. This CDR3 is CASKPSGRAYEQYF. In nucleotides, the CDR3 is TGTGCCAGCAAACCAAGCGGGAGGGCCTATGAGCAGTACTTC.

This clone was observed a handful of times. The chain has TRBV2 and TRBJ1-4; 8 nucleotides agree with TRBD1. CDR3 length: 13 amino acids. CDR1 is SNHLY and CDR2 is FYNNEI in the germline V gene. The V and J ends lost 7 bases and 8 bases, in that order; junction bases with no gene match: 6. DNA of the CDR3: TGTGCCAGCAATAGGGACAGGCGCGAAAAACTGTTTTTT. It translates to CASNRDRREKLFF. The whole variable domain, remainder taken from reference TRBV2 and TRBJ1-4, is EPEVTQTPSHQVTQMGQEVILRCVPISNHLYFYWYRQILGQKVEFLVSFYNNEISEKSEIFDDQFSVERPDGSNFTLKIRSTKLEDSAMYFCASNRDRREKLFFGSGTQLSVL.

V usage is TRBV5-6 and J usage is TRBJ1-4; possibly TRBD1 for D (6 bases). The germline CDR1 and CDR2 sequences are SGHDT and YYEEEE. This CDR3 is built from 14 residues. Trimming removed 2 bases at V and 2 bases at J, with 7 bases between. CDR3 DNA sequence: TGTGCCAGCAGCTTCCAGGGGACTAATGAAAAACTGTTTTTT. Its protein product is CASSFQGTNEKLFF.

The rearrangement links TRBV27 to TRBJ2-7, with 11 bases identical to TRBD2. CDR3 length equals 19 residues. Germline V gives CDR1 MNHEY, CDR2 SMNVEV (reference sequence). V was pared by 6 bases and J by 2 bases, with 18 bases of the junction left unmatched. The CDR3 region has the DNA TGTGCCAGCAGCCGAGGACAGATCCCAACTAGCGGGAGCCCCTACGAGCAGTACTTC. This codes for CASSRGQIPTSGSPYEQYF.

The CDR3 DNA reads as TGTGCCAGCAGCCCCCCCCAGCGGGAGGGCCGATTGTTCTTC. It translates to CASSPPQREGRLFF. The chain employs TRBV7-3 and TRBJ2-1; 10 bases match TRBD2. The CDR3 consists of 14 residues. From germline, CDR1 is SGHTA and CDR2 FQGTGA. V trimming: 5 bases; J trimming: 15 bases; junction bases outside the gene matches: 13.

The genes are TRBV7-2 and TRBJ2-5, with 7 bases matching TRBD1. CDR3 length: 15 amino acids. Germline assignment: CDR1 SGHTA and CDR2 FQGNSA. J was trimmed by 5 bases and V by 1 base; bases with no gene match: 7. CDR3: CASSLGQGSGETQYF. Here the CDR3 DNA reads TGTGCCAGCAGCTTAGGACAGGGAAGTGGTGAGACCCAGTACTTC.

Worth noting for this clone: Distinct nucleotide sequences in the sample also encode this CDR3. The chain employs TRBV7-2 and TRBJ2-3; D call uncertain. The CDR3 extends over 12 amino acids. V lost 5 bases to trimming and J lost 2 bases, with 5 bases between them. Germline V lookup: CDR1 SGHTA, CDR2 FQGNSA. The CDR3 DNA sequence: TGTGCCAGCAGCCTTTCCACAGATACGCAGTATTTT. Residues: CASSLSTDTQYF.

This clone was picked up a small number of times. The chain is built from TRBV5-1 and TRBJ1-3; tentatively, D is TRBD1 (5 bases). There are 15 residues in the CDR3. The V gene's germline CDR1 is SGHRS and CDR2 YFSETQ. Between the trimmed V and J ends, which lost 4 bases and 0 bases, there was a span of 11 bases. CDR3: CASSTQGGSGNTIYF. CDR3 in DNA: TGCGCCAGCAGCACCCAGGGTGGCTCTGGAAACACCATATATTTT. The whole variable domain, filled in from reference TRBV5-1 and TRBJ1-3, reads KAGVTQTPRYLIKTRGQQVTLSCSPISGHRSVSWYQQTPGQGLQFLFEYFSETQRNKGNFPGRFSGRQFSNSRSEMNVSTLELGDSALYLCASSTQGGSGNTIYFGEGSWLTVV.

CDR3 in amino acids: CASSPQEAEQFF. The DNA for the CDR3 is TGTGCCAGCAGCCCCCAGGAGGCGGAGCAGTTCTTC. The chain employs TRBV7-2 and TRBJ2-1; D might be TRBD2 (5 bases). Trimming took off 5 bases at V and 10 bases at J, with 12 bases between the two ends. Germline-derived CDR1 and CDR2 are SGHTA and FQGNSA. The CDR3 runs 12 residues.

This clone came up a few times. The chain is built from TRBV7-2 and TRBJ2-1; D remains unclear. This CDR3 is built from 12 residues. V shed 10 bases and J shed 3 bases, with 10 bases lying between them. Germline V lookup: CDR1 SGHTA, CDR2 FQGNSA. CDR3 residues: CATRRNYNEQFF. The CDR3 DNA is TGTGCCACGAGGCGGAACTACAATGAGCAGTTCTTC. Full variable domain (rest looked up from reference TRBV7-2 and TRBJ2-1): GAGVSQSPSNKVTEKGKDVELRCDPISGHTALYWYRQSLGQGLEFLIYFQGNSAPDKSGLPSDRFSAERTGGSVSTLTIQRTQQEDSAVYLCATRRNYNEQFFGPGTRLTVL.

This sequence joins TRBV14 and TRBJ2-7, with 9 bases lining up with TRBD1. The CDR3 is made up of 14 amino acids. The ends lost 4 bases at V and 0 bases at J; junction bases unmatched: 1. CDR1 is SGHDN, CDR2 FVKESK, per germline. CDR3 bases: TGTGCCAGCAGCCGGACAGGGGACTCCTACGAGCAGTACTTC. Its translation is CASSRTGDSYEQYF.

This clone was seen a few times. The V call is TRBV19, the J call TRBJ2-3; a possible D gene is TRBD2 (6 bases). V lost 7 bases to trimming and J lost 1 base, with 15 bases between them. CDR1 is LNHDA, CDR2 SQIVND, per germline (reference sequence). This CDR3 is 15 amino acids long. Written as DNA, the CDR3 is TGTGCCAGTACCCCGACTAGTGTTGGCACAGATACGCAGTATTTT. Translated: CASTPTSVGTDTQYF.

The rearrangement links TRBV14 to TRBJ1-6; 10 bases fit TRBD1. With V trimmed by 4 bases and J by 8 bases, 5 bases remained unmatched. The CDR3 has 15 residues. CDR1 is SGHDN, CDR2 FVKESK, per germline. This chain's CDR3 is CASSRGTGAYSPLHF. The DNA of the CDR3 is TGTGCCAGCAGCCGTGGGACAGGGGCATATTCACCCCTCCACTTT.

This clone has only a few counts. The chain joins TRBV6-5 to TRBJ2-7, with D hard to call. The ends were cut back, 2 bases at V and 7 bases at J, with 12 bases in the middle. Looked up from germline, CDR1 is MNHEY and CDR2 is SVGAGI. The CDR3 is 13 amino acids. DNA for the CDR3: TGTGCCAGCAGTTACGACCGGATGAGGGAGCAGTACTTC. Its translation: CASSYDRMREQYF.

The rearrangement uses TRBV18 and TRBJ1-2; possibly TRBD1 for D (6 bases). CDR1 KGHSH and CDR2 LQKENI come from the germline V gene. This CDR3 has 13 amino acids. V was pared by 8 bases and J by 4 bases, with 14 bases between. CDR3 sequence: CASGGAQGYGYTF. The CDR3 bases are TGTGCCAGCGGGGGGGCGCAAGGCTATGGCTACACCTTC.

The CDR3 spells CASSLGAGRPTEAFF. CDR3 nucleotides: TGTGCCAGCAGCTTAGGGGCGGGACGTCCGACTGAAGCTTTCTTT. The V and J genes are TRBV11-3 and TRBJ1-1, with a weak D call TRBD1 (5 bases). This CDR3 spans 15 amino acids. Germline values: CDR1 SGHNT, CDR2 YENEEA. The V gene lost 1 base and the J gene lost 5 bases, with 14 bases spanning the gap.

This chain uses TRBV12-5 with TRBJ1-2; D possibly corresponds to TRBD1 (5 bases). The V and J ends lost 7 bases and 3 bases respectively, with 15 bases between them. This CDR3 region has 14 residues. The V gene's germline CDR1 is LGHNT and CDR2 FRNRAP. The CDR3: CASAPAGGDYGYTF. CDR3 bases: TGTGCTAGTGCCCCAGCCGGGGGTGACTATGGCTACACCTTC.

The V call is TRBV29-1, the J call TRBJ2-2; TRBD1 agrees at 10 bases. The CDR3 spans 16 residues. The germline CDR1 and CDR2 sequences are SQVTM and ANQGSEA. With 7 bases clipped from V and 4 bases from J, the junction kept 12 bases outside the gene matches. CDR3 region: CSAGTGVLGLTGELFF. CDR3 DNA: TGCAGCGCCGGGACAGGGGTCCTGGGTCTCACCGGGGAGCTGTTTTTT.